This T cell receptor (beta chain) is drawn from a study of blood T cells in healthy people across ages. Then a second PCR, running roughly 7 to 11 cycles, was carried out with a sample-barcoded 5' primer and a J-beta primer mix. A template-switch adaptor with 12 random nucleotides tagged each cDNA molecule. TCRdb re-called the 5' RACE reads with MiXCR, one entry per CDR3 protein. The sample has 650,000 to 1,000,000 distinct CDR3 sequences, under 40% seen once; the top ten hold 10% to 15%. Comments on this clonotype: Its matching antigen is unknown. One junction end does not reproduce the germline sequence, and a read error may be involved.

Study-level findings and limits: Investigators treated diversity estimates from one million T cells as underestimates.

Germline-derived CDR1 and CDR2 are SGDLS and YYNGEE. The CDR3 consists of 16 residues. The clonotype comes from a man younger than 30 in good health. What was sequenced was blood. This rearrangement joins TRBV9 to TRBJ1-2; D not resolved. CDR3 protein: CAGSVAEVGSQKGYTF. In DNA form, the CDR3 reads TGTGCCGGCAGCGTAGCTGAGGTGGGCAGTCAAAAGGGCTACACCTTC.